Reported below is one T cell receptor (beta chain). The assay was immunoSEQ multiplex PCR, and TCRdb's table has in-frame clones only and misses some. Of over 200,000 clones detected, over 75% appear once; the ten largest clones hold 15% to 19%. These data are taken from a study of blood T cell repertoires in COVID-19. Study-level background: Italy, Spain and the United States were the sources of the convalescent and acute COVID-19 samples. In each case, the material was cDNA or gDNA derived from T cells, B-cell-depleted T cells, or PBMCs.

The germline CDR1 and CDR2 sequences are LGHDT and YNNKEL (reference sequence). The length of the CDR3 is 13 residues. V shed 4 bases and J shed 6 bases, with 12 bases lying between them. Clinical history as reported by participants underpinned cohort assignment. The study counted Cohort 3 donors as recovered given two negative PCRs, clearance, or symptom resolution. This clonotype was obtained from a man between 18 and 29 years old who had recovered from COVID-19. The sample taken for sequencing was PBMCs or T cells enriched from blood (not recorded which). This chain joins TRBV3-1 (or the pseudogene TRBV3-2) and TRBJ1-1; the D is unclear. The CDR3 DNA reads TGTGCCAGCAGCCGCAATCACCAGGCTGAAGCTTTCTTT. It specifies CASSRNHQAEAFF.